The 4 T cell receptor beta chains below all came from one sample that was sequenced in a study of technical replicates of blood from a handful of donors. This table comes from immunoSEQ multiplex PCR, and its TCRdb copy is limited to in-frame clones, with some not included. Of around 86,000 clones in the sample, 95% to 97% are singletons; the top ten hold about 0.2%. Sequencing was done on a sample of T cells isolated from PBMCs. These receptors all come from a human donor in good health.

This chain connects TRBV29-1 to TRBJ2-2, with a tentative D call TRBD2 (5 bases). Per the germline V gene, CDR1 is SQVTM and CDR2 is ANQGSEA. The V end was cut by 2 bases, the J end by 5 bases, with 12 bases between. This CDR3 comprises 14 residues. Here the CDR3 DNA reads TGCAGCGTTGAAATCGCGACGGGGACCGGGGAGCTGTTTTTT. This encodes CSVEIATGTGELFF.

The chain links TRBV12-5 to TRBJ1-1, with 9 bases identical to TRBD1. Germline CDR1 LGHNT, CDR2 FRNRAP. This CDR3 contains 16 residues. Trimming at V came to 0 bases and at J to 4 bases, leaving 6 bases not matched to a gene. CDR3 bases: TGTGCTAGTGGTTTGGTACTCGGACAGGGGTCCACTGAAGCTTTCTTT. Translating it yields CASGLVLGQGSTEAFF.

DNA of the CDR3: TGTGCCAGCAGTCTAGACTGGAACACCGGGGAGCTGTTTTTT. Protein sequence: CASSLDWNTGELFF. The chain has TRBV11-2 and TRBJ2-2; no clear D gene. Per germline, CDR1 SGHAT and CDR2 FQNNGV. Trimming took 6 bases from V and 1 from J, leaving 9 bases between them. CDR3 size: 14 residues.

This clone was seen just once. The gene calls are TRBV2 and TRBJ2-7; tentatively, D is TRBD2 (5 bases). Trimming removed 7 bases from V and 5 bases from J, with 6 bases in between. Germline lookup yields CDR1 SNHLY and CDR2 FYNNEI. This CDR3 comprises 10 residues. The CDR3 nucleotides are TGTGCCAGCAACGGGAACGAGCAGTACTTC. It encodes CASNGNEQYF.